Reported below is one T cell receptor (beta chain). Its target is unknown. The sample originates from a study of T cell responses to AZD1222 COVID-19 vaccine. Study-wide results and limits: Reportedly, nearly half of unique spike TCRs recognized epitopes outside B.1.351/B.1.1.7 mutations. Two AZD1222 administrations were followed by greater Spike-specific TCR breadth and depth. Repertoire sampling was restricted to post-peak T cell response timepoints.

Clones were sequenced by immunoSEQ multiplex PCR, and TCRdb holds only the in-frame ones, with some missing. This table has over 100,000 clones, roughly 87% appearing once. This TCR was sampled from an adult in good health. Sequenced material: peripheral blood, taken on day 0 of AZD1222 vaccination.

The CDR3 DNA reads as TGTGCCAGCAGCTCCCTACCGGGACTAGCGGGAGGGAGGGCCTACGAGCAGTACTTC. It specifies CASSSLPGLAGGRAYEQYF. V and J are TRBV11-2 and TRBJ2-7; 16 bases fit TRBD2. After removal of 4 bases from V and 2 bases from J, the junction contained 11 bases not matched to a gene. CDR3 length: 19 residues. The germline V gene encodes CDR1 SGHAT and CDR2 FQNNGV.